The 5 T cell receptor beta chains below were found in one sample sequenced in a study of T cell responses to AZD1222 COVID-19 vaccine. Libraries were prepared by immunoSEQ multiplex PCR; TCRdb keeps only in-frame clonotypes and omits some of them. The data contain some 150,000 clones, approximately 91% of them singletons. The sample here was peripheral blood, taken 28 days after the second AZD1222 dose. The receptors here all came from an adult who received the AZD1222 COVID-19 vaccine.

This rearrangement joins TRBV7-9 to TRBJ1-2; 10 bases are shared with TRBD1. The CDR3 consists of 13 residues. After removal of 5 bases from V and 4 bases from J, the junction contained 1 base not matched to a gene. Germline CDR1 is SEHNR and CDR2 is FQNEAQ (reference sequence). For the CDR3, the DNA is TGTGCCAGCAGCGACAGGGGGCTCTATGGCTACACCTTC. Translating it yields CASSDRGLYGYTF.

V gene TRBV5-1 combines with J gene TRBJ1-5; D may be TRBD1 (6 bases). The CDR3 extends over 15 amino acids. V dropped 4 bases and J dropped 6 bases, with 17 bases sitting between them. Germline V gene lookup returns CDR1 SGHRS and CDR2 YFSETQ. The CDR3 loop is CASSPEGGAAQPQHF. CDR3 sequence (DNA): TGCGCCAGCAGCCCGGAAGGGGGGGCAGCTCAGCCCCAGCATTTT.

V is TRBV5-6 and J is TRBJ2-6; unclear D gene. V lost 2 bases and J 1 base, leaving 7 bases between the germline ends. Per the germline V gene, CDR1 is SGHDT and CDR2 is YYEEEE. The CDR3 has 15 amino acids. The CDR3 spells CASSFGVSGANVLTF. Here the CDR3 DNA reads TGTGCCAGCAGCTTTGGTGTATCTGGGGCCAACGTCCTGACTTTC.

The J gene is TRBJ2-1, the V gene TRBV7-3; D gene uncertain. Deletions cut 1 base from V and 4 bases from J, with 2 bases between. The CDR3 has 12 residues. Germline CDR1 and CDR2: SGHTA and FQGTGA. In DNA form, the CDR3 reads TGTGCCAGCAGCTTAAGTTACAATGAGCAGTTCTTC. Its translation: CASSLSYNEQFF.

J is TRBJ1-5 and V is TRBV6-4, with 9 bases that match TRBD1. V trimming: 6 bases; J trimming: 7 bases; junction bases outside the gene matches: 10. The CDR3 runs 15 residues. CDR1 MRHNA and CDR2 SNTAGT come from the germline V gene. The CDR3 here is CASSETGGESQPQHF. CDR3 coding DNA: TGTGCCAGCAGCGAAACAGGGGGCGAAAGCCAGCCCCAGCATTTT.